Described below is a single T cell receptor beta chain sequence and its context. The antigen remains unidentified. Together with a sample-barcoded 5' primer, a J-beta primer mix was included in a second PCR lasting roughly 7 to 11 cycles. TCRdb passed the 5' RACE reads through MiXCR, listing each CDR3 protein once. The sample shows approximately 850,000 distinct CDR3 sequences, approximately 48% of them seen only once. The source of the sample is a study of blood T cells in healthy people across ages. Study overall: About one barcoded beta molecule was captured per two T cells (by template switching).

The germline CDR1 and CDR2 sequences are MNHEY and SVGEGT. The V end was cut by 0 bases, the J end by 0 bases, with 20 bases between. This CDR3 has 19 amino acids. Overall study results and limits: Those diversity estimates obtained from one million T cells were thought to be underestimates.

This rearrangement joins TRBV6-2 or TRBV6-3 to TRBJ2-5; D possibly corresponds to TRBD2 (6 bases). This clonotype was sampled from a man aged 60 to 69 in good health. The sequenced material came from blood. CDR3 residues: CASSYSTVPTEGYQETQYF. CDR3 coding DNA: TGTGCCAGCAGTTACTCCACAGTGCCGACGGAGGGCTACCAAGAGACCCAGTACTTC.